This T cell receptor beta chain was captured by sequencing in a study of blood T cell repertoires in COVID-19. Overall study: Acute and convalescent COVID-19 specimens originated in the United States, Italy and Spain. From T cells, B-cell-depleted T cells, or PBMCs came the material, which was cDNA or gDNA.

Authors' processing steps: Amplifying reference gene primers gave estimates of nucleated cell counts. The method was immunoSEQ multiplex PCR; TCRdb's version includes in-frame clones alone and lacks a portion of them. V and J calls and clone size are as listed in that table; D and trimming were resolved from the DNA. The sample includes tens of thousands of clones, 75% to 95% of them seen just once. Germline V CDR1 and CDR2: LGHNT, FRNRAP. V was pared by 4 bases and J by 2 bases, with 14 bases between. The CDR3 runs 15 residues. The receptor comes from a man aged 60 to 69 with acute or convalescent COVID-19. The chain has TRBV12-5 and TRBJ1-1; D not certain. The sample was peripheral blood. The CDR3 nucleotides read TGTGCTAGTGGTTCATTTAAGGTGACTAACACTGAAGCTTTCTTT. Amino acid sequence: CASGSFKVTNTEAFF.